Following are 18 T cell receptor beta chains from one sample sequenced in a study of cytomegalovirus exposure and HLA in healthy donors. PCR involved 60 Vbeta and 13 Jbeta primers. The method was immunoSEQ multiplex PCR; TCRdb's version includes in-frame clones alone and lacks a portion of them. There are approximately 140,000 clones in the sample, with around 1.5% held by the top ten. The specimen sequenced was PBMCs. The origin of the receptors is a woman aged 40 to 50 in good health and CMV-seronegative.

V gene TRBV27 combines with J gene TRBJ2-2; D may be TRBD2 (7 bases). The germline CDR1 and CDR2 sequences are MNHEY and SMNVEV (reference sequence). V gave up 3 bases and J gave up 2 bases, with 19 bases separating them. CDR3 length: 18 residues. In DNA form, the CDR3 reads TGTGCCAGCAGTTTTTCTTTAGGGGGGGCATTTAACACCGGGGAGCTGTTTTTT. Its translation: CASSFSLGGAFNTGELFF.

The chain has TRBV10-3 and TRBJ1-1, with D hard to call. CDR1 is ENHRY, CDR2 SYGVKD, per germline. This CDR3 has 14 residues. V was clipped by 7 bases and J by 3 bases, with 15 bases between them. The CDR3, as DNA: TGTGCCATCAAAGTACGGGGAGGAGACACTGAAGCTTTCTTT. Amino acid sequence: CAIKVRGGDTEAFF.

The chain combines TRBV9 with TRBJ2-7; 9 bases line up with TRBD2. CDR3 length: 15 residues. In germline, CDR1 is SGDLS, CDR2 YYNGEE. The V and J ends lost 0 bases and 3 bases, in that order; junction bases with no gene match: 4. The CDR3 DNA sequence: TGTGCCAGCAGCGTAGCAGCGGGGGGCAACTACGAGCAGTACTTC. This translates into CASSVAAGGNYEQYF.

The CDR3 DNA sequence: TGTGCCAGCAGCCCCTTTGGGGCTGGCTACACCTTC. It encodes CASSPFGAGYTF. This chain joins TRBV14 and TRBJ1-2; tentative D call: TRBD1 (5 bases). The V and J ends lost 4 bases and 7 bases respectively, with 10 bases between them. This CDR3 region has 12 residues. Per germline, CDR1 SGHDN and CDR2 FVKESK.

To note about this clone: At one end the junction does not follow the germline gene, possibly because of a read error. This chain uses TRBV27 with TRBJ1-4, with D possibly being TRBD1 (5 bases). CDR3 size: 14 residues. Germline loops: CDR1 MNHEY, CDR2 SMNVEV (reference sequence). CDR3 protein: CVSRGWGDNEKLFF. The CDR3 bases are TGTGTCAGCCGCGGTTGGGGGGACAATGAAAAACTGTTTTTT.

The chain links TRBV5-6 to TRBJ1-5; D not certain. The V gene lost 3 bases and the J gene lost 3 bases, with 13 bases spanning the gap. The length of the CDR3 is 15 residues. Germline-derived CDR1 and CDR2 are SGHDT and YYEEEE. The CDR3 DNA reads as TGTGCCAGCAGCTCGACGGGGATATACAATCAGCCCCAGCATTTT. Translation gives CASSSTGIYNQPQHF.

The rearrangement uses TRBV28 and TRBJ1-1, with a tentative D call TRBD1 (6 bases). The V end was cut by 7 bases, the J end by 5 bases, with 14 bases between. This CDR3 is 13 amino acids long. Per the germline V gene, CDR1 is MDHEN and CDR2 is SYDVKM. In DNA, the CDR3 is TGTGCCAGCACTACTACAGGGACAACTGAAGCTTTCTTT. Translating it yields CASTTTGTTEAFF.

J is TRBJ2-3 and V is TRBV7-3; 9 bases line up with TRBD2. The CDR3 is 15 amino acids. Trimming cost V 1 base and J 2 bases; bases outside gene matches: 1. From germline, CDR1 is SGHTA and CDR2 FQGTGA. The CDR3 region has the DNA TGTGCCAGCAGCTTAAGACTAGCGGTCACAGATACGCAGTATTTT. This sequence encodes CASSLRLAVTDTQYF.

CDR3 residues: CASSFVSGGGYSNQPQHF. Written as DNA, the CDR3 is TGTGCCAGCAGCTTCGTTTCCGGGGGGGGATATAGCAATCAGCCCCAGCATTTT. The V call is TRBV7-9, the J call TRBJ1-5; possibly TRBD1 for D (5 bases). The CDR3 covers 18 residues. CDR1 and CDR2 (germline): SEHNR, FQNEAQ (reference sequence). V dropped 3 bases and J dropped 0 bases, with 18 bases sitting between them. The entire variable domain, with the rest obtained from reference TRBV7-9 and TRBJ1-5, is as follows: DTGVSQNPRHKITKRGQNVTFRCDPISEHNRLYWYRQTLGQGPEFLTYFQNEAQLEKSRLLSDRFSAERPKGSFSTLEIQRTEQGDSAMYLCASSFVSGGGYSNQPQHFGDGTRLSIL.

The chain has TRBV5-1 and TRBJ1-6; D unresolved. The V gene's germline CDR1 is SGHRS and CDR2 YFSETQ. The CDR3 covers 14 residues. V lost 2 bases to trimming and J lost 10 bases, with 13 bases between them. The CDR3 DNA is TGCGCCAGCAGCTTAACCGGGGATAGCTCACCCCTCCACTTT. This gives the protein CASSLTGDSSPLHF. Full variable domain (rest looked up from reference TRBV5-1 and TRBJ1-6): KAGVTQTPRYLIKTRGQQVTLSCSPISGHRSVSWYQQTPGQGLQFLFEYFSETQRNKGNFPGRFSGRQFSNSRSEMNVSTLELGDSALYLCASSLTGDSSPLHFGNGTRLTVT.

The chain couples TRBV27 to TRBJ2-7; tentative D call: TRBD2 (5 bases). This CDR3 comprises 13 residues. CDR1 and CDR2 (germline): MNHEY, SMNVEV (reference sequence). Trimming pared 5 bases from V and 4 bases from J, leaving 12 bases between. CDR3 residues: CASSPWTGYEQYV. CDR3 coding DNA: TGTGCCAGCAGTCCGTGGACGGGATACGAGCAGTACGTC.

About this clone: Relative to the germline gene, one junction end is altered; a read error may explain this. For the CDR3, the DNA is TGTGCCAGCAGCTCCGGGACAGGGGTCGGTAGGGACTTC. Translated: CASSSGTGVGRDF. This chain links TRBV7-2 with TRBJ2-5; 10 nucleotides line up with TRBD1. From germline, CDR1 is SGHTA and CDR2 FQGNSA. This CDR3 spans 13 amino acids. The entire variable domain, with the rest obtained from reference TRBV7-2 and TRBJ2-5, is as follows: GAGVSQSPSNKVTEKGKDVELRCDPISGHTALYWYRQSLGQGLEFLIYFQGNSAPDKSGLPSDRFSAERTGGSVSTLTIQRTQQEDSAVYLCASSSGTGVGRDFGPGTRLLVL.

This chain links TRBV15 with TRBJ2-4; D may be TRBD1 (5 bases). Germline V gene lookup returns CDR1 LNHNV and CDR2 YYDKDF (reference sequence). V gave up 0 bases and J gave up 15 bases, with 15 bases separating them. The CDR3 contains 13 residues. CDR3 bases: TGTGCCACCAGCAGAGATCCGGACACCCCAGGGTACTTC. It specifies CATSRDPDTPGYF.

The chain employs TRBV6-6 and TRBJ2-7; weak D call: TRBD2 (5 bases). This CDR3 is built from 12 residues. The germline V and J ends were trimmed by 8 bases and 10 bases, with 18 bases remaining between them. CDR1 and CDR2 (germline): MNHNY, SVGAGI (reference sequence). The CDR3 coding sequence is TGTGCCAGCGGGGAAGAGGGCGCTTTACAGTACGTC. Encoded protein: CASGEEGALQYV.

This chain connects TRBV6-4 to TRBJ2-3; TRBD2 matches 12 bases. Germline CDR1 reads MRHNA; CDR2 reads SNTAGT. J gave up 4 bases and V 5 bases, and 7 bases lay outside the gene matches. The CDR3 is 16 amino acids. The CDR3 DNA reads as TGTGCCAGCAGTCTATCTAGCGGGGGGGCCTCAGATACGCAGTATTTT. The encoded protein is CASSLSSGGASDTQYF.

The chain employs TRBV5-1 and TRBJ1-4; D possibly corresponds to TRBD1 (5 bases). The CDR3 runs 14 residues. CDR1 and CDR2 from the germline V gene are SGHRS and YFSETQ. Trimming shortened V by 2 bases and J by 13 bases, and 18 bases separated the two germline ends. CDR3 protein: CASSLSGFSNGLFF. The CDR3 DNA reads as TGCGCCAGCAGCTTATCAGGGTTCTCGAATGGACTGTTTTTT.

V is TRBV2 and J is TRBJ2-2; 11 nucleotides match TRBD2. From germline, CDR1 is SNHLY and CDR2 FYNNEI. The J segment lost 5 bases and the V segment lost 5 bases, leaving 1 base of the junction unmatched. This CDR3 spans 14 amino acids. The CDR3 loop is CASSRTSGTGELFF. The CDR3 DNA follows: TGTGCCAGCAGTAGGACTAGCGGGACCGGGGAGCTGTTTTTT.

Of note for this clone: Other DNA sequences in this sample translate to the same CDR3. V and J are TRBV6-6 and TRBJ2-7; 14 bases map to TRBD2. J lost 2 bases, V lost 8 bases, and 5 bases had no gene match. Germline lookup yields CDR1 MNHNY and CDR2 SVGAGI (reference sequence). The length of the CDR3 is 15 residues. This chain's CDR3 is CASRKTSGGAYEQYV. In nucleotides, the CDR3 is TGTGCCAGCCGAAAGACTAGCGGGGGGGCCTACGAGCAGTACGTC.